The 21 T cell receptor beta chains below all came from one sample that was sequenced in a study of graft-versus-host responses after intestinal transplantation. Sequencing used immunoSEQ multiplex PCR; TCRdb keeps in-frame clones, though not all of them. The sample contains 75,000 to 100,000 clones, about 93% of which appear only once. These receptors' antigens are unknown. The input for sequencing was unstimulated CD4+ T cells sorted from spleen or lymph node cells, taken before intestinal transplant. These receptors were taken from a human donor who received an intestinal transplant.

This chain connects TRBV11-2 to TRBJ2-7; 9 positions match TRBD1. Germline CDR1 is SGHAT and CDR2 is FQNNGV. The CDR3 is made up of 15 amino acids. Losses at the gene ends were 6 bases for V and 2 bases for J; bases not matched to a gene: 8. The CDR3 spells CASRPYRGHTYEQYF. The CDR3, as DNA: TGTGCCAGCAGGCCCTACAGGGGGCACACCTACGAGCAGTACTTC.

The chain is built from TRBV28 and TRBJ1-6, with D tentatively TRBD1 (5 bases). Looked up from germline, CDR1 is MDHEN and CDR2 is SYDVKM. The CDR3 has 15 residues. Deletions cut 7 bases from V and 8 bases from J, with 18 bases between. The CDR3: CASNGPLGLDSPLHF. The CDR3 nucleotides read TGTGCCAGCAACGGGCCTCTGGGGCTGGATTCACCCCTCCACTTT.

The chain recombines TRBV5-1 with TRBJ2-4; 7 nucleotides align to TRBD1. V was pared by 3 bases and J by 9 bases, with 6 bases of the junction left unmatched. This CDR3 has 13 residues. Looked up from germline, CDR1 is SGHRS and CDR2 is YFSETQ. The CDR3 DNA is TGCGCCAGCAGCTCCGGACAGGAATCCATTCAGTACTTC. It specifies CASSSGQESIQYF.

The CDR3 region is CASRGPQRNSPLHF. For the CDR3, the DNA is TGTGCCAGCAGGGGGCCGCAGCGAAATTCACCCCTCCACTTT. This chain connects TRBV6-6 to TRBJ1-6, with a tentative D call TRBD1 (5 bases). The V end was cut by 6 bases, the J end by 7 bases, with 13 bases between. The V gene's germline CDR1 is MNHNY and CDR2 SVGAGI (reference sequence). The CDR3 has 14 residues.

The chain uses TRBV30 and TRBJ2-1; D is perhaps TRBD1 (5 bases). Germline CDR1 reads GTSNPN; CDR2 reads SVGIG (reference sequence). This CDR3 comprises 15 residues. The germline V and J ends were trimmed by 5 bases and 0 bases, with 14 bases remaining between them. The chain's CDR3 is CAWLPGLSSYNEQFF. The CDR3 region has the DNA TGTGCCTGGTTGCCAGGGTTGAGCTCCTACAATGAGCAGTTCTTC.

This chain uses TRBV30 with TRBJ1-4; TRBD1 might be the D (6 bases). CDR3 length equals 14 residues. The ends were cut back, 3 bases at V and 4 bases at J, with 12 bases in the middle. The germline V gene encodes CDR1 GTSNPN and CDR2 SVGIG (reference sequence). Here the CDR3 reads CAWRGATYNEKLFF. In nucleotides, the CDR3 is TGTGCCTGGAGGGGGGCTACTTATAATGAAAAACTGTTTTTT.

J is TRBJ1-3 and V is TRBV6-5; no clear D gene. Trimming took off 4 bases at V and 0 bases at J, with 10 bases between the two ends. Germline V gene sequence: CDR1 MNHEY, CDR2 SVGAGI. The CDR3 sequence is 15 residues long. The CDR3 region has the DNA TGTGCCAGCAGTTCTCCAGCGGACTCTGGAAACACCATATATTTT. Protein product: CASSSPADSGNTIYF.

This clone was recorded only once. The chain recombines TRBV11-2 with TRBJ2-7; D not resolved. Trimming took 2 bases from V and 1 from J, leaving 6 bases between them. Germline CDR1 reads SGHAT; CDR2 reads FQNNGV. The CDR3 extends over 13 amino acids. CDR3 protein: CASSLQLSYEQYF. The CDR3 DNA is TGTGCCAGCAGCTTACAACTTTCCTACGAGCAGTACTTC.

The CDR3 spells CAWRKGLANTGELFF. The CDR3 DNA sequence: TGTGCCTGGAGGAAGGGACTAGCGAACACCGGGGAGCTGTTTTTT. This chain connects TRBV30 to TRBJ2-2; TRBD2 matches 8 bases. Unmatched junction bases numbered 3, after V lost 3 bases and J lost 0 bases. The length of the CDR3 is 15 residues. Germline CDR1 and CDR2: GTSNPN and SVGIG (reference sequence).

This clone came up once. The rearrangement uses TRBV19 and TRBJ2-1; a possible D gene is TRBD2 (5 bases). The CDR3 is 16 residues long. V lost 10 bases and J lost 1, with 20 bases in between. The germline CDR1 and CDR2 sequences are LNHDA and SQIVND (reference sequence). For the CDR3, the DNA is TGTGCCACGTCGGCTAGCCGGCCGACTTCCTACAATGAGCAGTTCTTC. Protein: CATSASRPTSYNEQFF.

This chain uses TRBV21-1 with TRBJ2-3; no check of the table's D call, TRBD1, against the DNA was made. TRBV21-1 is a listed pseudogene. The CDR3 runs 14 residues. The CDR3 DNA is TGTGCCAGCAGCAAAGGGACAGGGGCAGATACGCAGTATTTT. This translates into CASSKGTGADTQYF.

This clone has only one observation. This chain uses TRBV10-2 with TRBJ1-1, with 7 bases aligning to TRBD1. The CDR3 loop spans 14 amino acids. CDR1 and CDR2 from the germline V gene are WSHSY and SAAADI. V dropped 5 bases and J dropped 3; count of bases not matched to a gene: 6. CDR3 residues: CASSLEGADTEAFF. The CDR3 nucleotides are TGCGCCAGCAGTCTGGAGGGGGCGGACACTGAAGCTTTCTTT.

This clone was recorded only once. The chain recombines TRBV7-6 with TRBJ2-1, with a tentative D call TRBD2 (6 bases). The V gene lost 5 bases and the J gene lost 10 bases, with 21 bases spanning the gap. Germline CDR1 reads SGHVS; CDR2 reads FNYEAQ. The CDR3 has 15 amino acids. The CDR3 region is CASSPPSAGSREQFF. In nucleotides, the CDR3 is TGTGCCAGCAGCCCCCCCTCGGCGGGGAGCAGGGAGCAGTTCTTC.

In nucleotides, the CDR3 is TGCGCCAGCAGAATGTCGGTGAATTCACCCCTCCACTTT. Translated: CASRMSVNSPLHF. This rearrangement joins TRBV4-1 to TRBJ1-6; D call uncertain. V was trimmed by 6 bases and J by 7 bases, leaving 10 bases between them. Germline CDR1 reads MGHRA; CDR2 reads YSYEKL. There are 13 residues in the CDR3.

The chain has TRBV11-2 and TRBJ2-7; a weak D match, TRBD2 (5 bases). Between the trimmed V and J ends, which lost 5 bases and 0 bases, there was a span of 14 bases. The CDR3 is 15 residues long. Germline V lookup: CDR1 SGHAT, CDR2 FQNNGV. The CDR3 sequence: CASSQTSGSSYEQYF. For the CDR3, the DNA is TGTGCCAGCAGCCAGACCTCGGGGAGCTCCTACGAGCAGTACTTC.

The gene calls are TRBV4-2 and TRBJ2-7; D gene unclear. This CDR3 spans 15 amino acids. From germline, CDR1 is LGHNA and CDR2 YNFKEQ. Trimming pared 3 bases from V and 2 bases from J, leaving 14 bases between. The CDR3 loop reads CASSHITRGAYEQYF. The CDR3 DNA reads TGTGCCAGCAGCCATATTACACGTGGAGCCTACGAGCAGTACTTC.

The V gene is TRBV9, the J gene TRBJ2-2; TRBD2 matches 9 bases. This CDR3 comprises 14 residues. The V and J ends lost 7 bases and 6 bases, in that order; junction bases with no gene match: 7. CDR1 and CDR2 from the germline V gene are SGDLS and YYNGEE. CDR3 amino acids: CASGGTSSSGELFF. DNA for the CDR3: TGTGCCAGCGGGGGGACTAGCTCGTCCGGGGAGCTGTTTTTT. Looking up the rest from reference TRBV9 and TRBJ2-2 gives the full variable domain: DSGVTQTPKHLITATGQRVTLRCSPRSGDLSVYWYQQSLDQGLQFLIQYYNGEERAKGNILERFSAQQFPDLHSELNLSSLELGDSALYFCASGGTSSSGELFFGEGSRLTVL.

The genes are TRBV4-2 and TRBJ2-1, with D tentatively TRBD2 (5 bases). Germline CDR1 reads LGHNA; CDR2 reads YNFKEQ. V was pared by 1 base and J by 2 bases, with 9 bases between. This CDR3 has 15 residues. CDR3 nucleotide sequence: TGTGCCAGCAGCCAAGGAGGGTCCACCTACAATGAGCAGTTCTTC. Translating it yields CASSQGGSTYNEQFF.

The gene calls are TRBV21-1 and TRBJ1-1; the table assigns TRBD1, which was not confirmed against the DNA. TRBV21-1 is reported as a pseudogene. The CDR3 runs 17 residues. CDR3: CASSKECQCSQNTEAFF. CDR3 in DNA: TGTGCCAGCAGCAAAGAGTGTCAATGCAGTCAGAACACTGAAGCTTTCTTT.

Regarding this clone: The same CDR3 can be traced to other DNA sequences in this sample. J is TRBJ1-2 and V is TRBV6-5; a weak D match, TRBD1 (6 bases). This CDR3 is built from 15 residues. Trimming cost V 2 bases and J 4 bases, with 14 bases left between them. The germline V gene encodes CDR1 MNHEY and CDR2 SVGAGI. The CDR3 nucleotides are TGTGCCAGCAGTTACCGGACAGAGCTTTTCTATGGCTACACCTTC. It is translated as CASSYRTELFYGYTF.

The V call is TRBV27, the J call TRBJ2-7, with 9 bases lining up with TRBD2. The germline V gene encodes CDR1 MNHEY and CDR2 SMNVEV (reference sequence). Trimming removed 0 bases from V and 3 bases from J; junction bases left unmatched: 6. This CDR3 region has 16 residues. The CDR3 loop reads CASSLSGLAPNYEQYF. The CDR3 coding sequence is TGTGCCAGCAGTTTATCGGGACTAGCTCCGAACTACGAGCAGTACTTC.